The 10 T cell receptor beta chains in this list originate from one sample, sequenced in a study of blood T cell repertoires in COVID-19. The assay was immunoSEQ multiplex PCR, and TCRdb's table has in-frame clones only and misses some. Here the sample spans 100,000 to 150,000 clones, approximately 85% being singletons. The sample consisted of peripheral blood. The receptor set was obtained from an elderly woman with COVID-19, enrolled during active disease.

The V gene is TRBV18, the J gene TRBJ1-2, with 8 bases that match TRBD1. Per the germline V gene, CDR1 is KGHSH and CDR2 is LQKENI. The CDR3 has 15 residues. V was pared by 1 base and J by 7 bases, with 8 bases of the junction left unmatched. CDR3 sequence (DNA): TGTGCCAGCTCACCACAACAGGGGGAAGGTTCTGGCTACACCTTC. It yields the protein CASSPQQGEGSGYTF.

The rearrangement links TRBV19 to TRBJ2-6; D is possibly TRBD2 (5 bases). V was pared by 6 bases and J by 1 base, with 13 bases between. Germline V gives CDR1 LNHDA, CDR2 SQIVND (reference sequence). The CDR3 is 16 amino acids. The DNA for the CDR3 is TGTGCCAGTAGAATGCTGTCGGGATCTGGGGCCAACGTCCTGACTTTC. Its translation is CASRMLSGSGANVLTF.

The J gene is TRBJ1-2, the V gene TRBV9; TRBD1 aligns across 9 bases. The CDR3 consists of 15 residues. Germline-derived CDR1 and CDR2 are SGDLS and YYNGEE. Germline trimming cut 4 bases from V and 4 bases from J; bases unmatched to any gene: 8. The CDR3 coding sequence is TGTGCCAGCAGCCTTCCTACAGGGGGCGGCTATGGCTACACCTTC. Translation: CASSLPTGGGYGYTF.

The rearrangement joins TRBV19 to TRBJ1-6; D might be TRBD1 (6 bases). The V gene's germline CDR1 is LNHDA and CDR2 SQIVND (reference sequence). V gave up 3 bases and J gave up 10 bases, with 16 bases separating them. The CDR3 contains 15 residues. The CDR3 sequence: CASSIETGSYSPLHF. The CDR3 coding sequence is TGTGCCAGTAGTATCGAGACAGGCTCCTACTCACCCCTCCACTTT.

CDR3 nucleotides: TGTGCCAGTAGTATAGATCACCGACTAGTACAAAACATTCAGTACTTC. Translating gives CASSIDHRLVQNIQYF. This chain joins TRBV19 and TRBJ2-4; tentatively, D is TRBD2 (6 bases). Germline V gives CDR1 LNHDA, CDR2 SQIVND (reference sequence). The length of the CDR3 is 16 residues. Trimming removed 0 bases at V and 5 bases at J, with 14 bases between.

In its sample, this clone was seen once. The rearrangement uses TRBV11-3 and TRBJ1-3, with 7 nucleotides matching TRBD1. The CDR3 runs 14 residues. Germline values: CDR1 SGHNT, CDR2 YENEEA. The trim removed 5 bases at V and 4 bases at J, leaving 5 bases unmatched. This CDR3 reads CASSDRASGNTIYF. The DNA for the CDR3 is TGTGCCAGCAGCGACAGGGCTTCGGGAAACACCATATATTTT.

This chain links TRBV5-5 with TRBJ1-2, with D possibly TRBD1 on 6 matching bases. Germline V CDR1 and CDR2: SGHKS, YYEKEE (reference sequence). The CDR3 totals 16 residues. Trimming cost V 4 bases and J 4 bases, with 20 bases left between them. The CDR3 region has the DNA TGTGCCAGCAGCGCCCGGGGAGGGGGTGGATCCTATGGCTACACCTTC. This sequence encodes CASSARGGGGSYGYTF.

The chain couples TRBV27 to TRBJ2-7, with 11 bases fitting TRBD2. Germline lookup yields CDR1 MNHEY and CDR2 SMNVEV (reference sequence). CDR3 length: 18 amino acids. V lost 0 bases and J lost 4; bases outside the gene matches: 11. DNA for the CDR3: TGTGCCAGCAGTTTATCGTTCGGGACTAGCGGATACTTTTACGAGCAGTACTTC. It translates to CASSLSFGTSGYFYEQYF.

The chain has TRBV6-2 or TRBV6-3 and TRBJ2-5; D possibly corresponds to TRBD1 (6 bases). Germline CDR1 reads MNHEY; CDR2 reads SVGEGT. Trimming removed 2 bases at V and 2 bases at J, with 6 bases between. The CDR3 runs 13 residues. In DNA, the CDR3 is TGTGCCAGCAGTTACGACAGGCAAGAGACCCAGTACTTC. This codes for CASSYDRQETQYF.

CDR3 sequence: CASSIDLASGLYEQYF. CDR3 nucleotide sequence: TGTGCCAGTAGTATAGATCTGGCTAGCGGGCTCTACGAGCAGTACTTC. The chain is built from TRBV19 and TRBJ2-7, with 8 bases lining up with TRBD2. Germline V lookup: CDR1 LNHDA, CDR2 SQIVND (reference sequence). The CDR3 loop spans 16 amino acids. The ends lost 0 bases at V and 3 bases at J; junction bases unmatched: 7.